Listed below are T cell receptor beta chains from one sample, sequenced in a study of blood T cell repertoires in COVID-19. Libraries were prepared by immunoSEQ multiplex PCR; TCRdb keeps only in-frame clonotypes and omits some of them. The sample has about 78,000 clones; 88% are singletons. Sequenced input: peripheral blood. These TCRs come from a man between 65 and 80 years old with active or convalescent COVID-19. The CDR3 runs from the conserved cysteine through the conserved F or W. Each record gives: D gene, J gene, V gene, clone size, CDR3 protein, CDR3 DNA. The D gene is left open where the match is weak. Size is stated for part of the rows, as once, few or many counts, or as a class when the clone is expanded.

>TRBD1|TRBJ1-2|TRBV5-6|NA
CASSLRGTEVKGYTF
TGTGCCAGCAGTCTTCGGGGGACAGAAGTAAAAGGCTACACCTTC
>NA|TRBJ1-6|TRBV5-6|NA
CASSLTGNLMSPLHF
TGTGCCAGCAGCCTAACGGGAAATCTAATGTCACCCCTCCACTTT
>TRBD1|TRBJ2-1|TRBV19|NA
CASSINRGTGDEQFF
TGTGCCAGTAGTATAAACAGGGGGACGGGAGATGAGCAGTTCTTC
>NA|TRBJ2-5|TRBV7-7|NA
CASSRGGVVGGQETQYF
TGTGCCAGCAGCCGCGGAGGCGTCGTCGGGGGACAAGAGACCCAGTACTTC
>TRBD1|TRBJ2-1|TRBV5-8|NA
CASSLWTGTHIGHNEQFF
TGTGCCAGCAGCTTGTGGACAGGGACTCACATCGGTCATAATGAGCAGTTCTTC
>NA|TRBJ1-5|TRBV18|NA
CASSPEQGGFQPQHF
TGTGCCAGCTCACCGGAACAGGGCGGTTTTCAGCCCCAGCATTTT
>NA|TRBJ2-7|TRBV6-5|NA
CASSQDRTYEQYF
TGTGCCAGCAGTCAGGACAGAACCTACGAGCAGTACTTC
>TRBD1|TRBJ1-5|TRBV5-6|NA
CASSSGQGHQPQHF
TGTGCCAGCAGCTCGGGACAGGGCCATCAGCCCCAGCATTTT
>TRBD2|TRBJ2-2|TRBV28|NA
CATVRGGRTGELFF
TGTGCCACCGTCCGGGGGGGCCGAACCGGGGAGCTGTTTTTT
>TRBD1|TRBJ1-4|TRBV7-9|NA
CASSTGQGATNEKLFF
TGTGCCAGCAGCACGGGACAGGGGGCTACTAATGAAAAACTGTTTTTT
>TRBD1|TRBJ1-1|TRBV7-9|NA
CASSLSGTAFRAFF
TGTGCCAGCAGCTTATCCGGGACAGCGTTTCGCGCTTTCTTT
>TRBD2|TRBJ2-2|TRBV30|NA
CAWRPALLAGGGTGELFF
TGTGCCTGGAGGCCTGCCCTCCTAGCGGGGGGTGGGACCGGGGAGCTGTTTTTT
>NA|TRBJ1-1|TRBV6-4|NA
CASSDSGEPRRTEAFF
TGTGCCAGCAGTGACTCCGGAGAACCCCGGAGGACTGAAGCTTTCTTT
>NA|TRBJ1-4|TRBV5-1|NA
CASSLGGQDEKLFF
TGCGCCAGCAGCTTGGGGGGGCAGGATGAAAAACTGTTTTTT
>NA|TRBJ1-2|TRBV3-1/TRBV3-2|NA
CASSQGRVNYGYTF
TGTGCCAGCAGCCAAGGACGGGTTAACTATGGCTACACCTTC
>NA|TRBJ2-1|TRBV27|NA
CASRGTAYNEQFF
TGTGCCAGCCGCGGGACAGCGTACAATGAGCAGTTCTTC
>NA|TRBJ2-1|TRBV5-1|NA
CASSPGGQIYNEQFF
TGCGCCAGCAGCCCCGGGGGGCAAATTTACAATGAGCAGTTCTTC
>NA|TRBJ1-3|TRBV3-1/TRBV3-2|few
CASSRGEVRRNTIYF
TGTGCCAGCAGCCGGGGAGAGGTGAGGCGAAACACCATATATTTT
>NA|TRBJ1-2|TRBV12-3/TRBV12-4|NA
CASSSVYNYGYTF
TGTGCCAGCAGTTCGGTTTATAACTATGGCTACACCTTC
>TRBD2|TRBJ2-7|TRBV20-1|NA
CSASVGGGNSYEQYF
TGCAGTGCTAGTGTCGGCGGGGGAAACTCCTACGAGCAGTACTTC
>TRBD2|TRBJ2-3|TRBV6-5|NA
CASSGGVDTQYF
TGTGCCAGTAGCGGGGGTGTAGATACGCAGTATTTT
>TRBD1|TRBJ2-3|TRBV2|NA
CASSEDRPPVDTQYF
TGTGCCAGCAGTGAGGACAGGCCCCCGGTAGATACGCAGTATTTT
>TRBD1|TRBJ1-2|TRBV7-6|NA
CASSKGAASGYTF
TGTGCCAGCAGCAAGGGGGCGGCCTCTGGCTACACCTTC
>TRBD2|TRBJ2-3|TRBV5-4|NA
CASTSLAGVKGTDTQYF
TGTGCCAGCACCTCCTTAGCGGGAGTAAAGGGCACAGATACGCAGTATTTT
>TRBD1|TRBJ2-7|TRBV5-6|NA
CASSYRDRGAGEQYF
TGTGCCAGCAGCTACAGAGACAGGGGCGCGGGAGAGCAGTACTTC
>NA|TRBJ1-2|TRBV13|NA
CASSFGANYGYTF
TGTGCCAGCAGCTTTGGGGCGAACTATGGCTACACCTTC
>TRBD1|TRBJ1-4|TRBV7-9|NA
CASSLIQGVEKLFF
TGTGCCAGCAGCTTAATACAGGGGGTTGAAAAACTGTTTTTT
>NA|TRBJ2-7|TRBV28|NA
CASRLTGTYEQYF
TGTGCCAGCAGGCTAACAGGGACCTACGAGCAGTACTTC
>NA|TRBJ2-2|TRBV5-5|NA
CASSRPNTGELFF
TGTGCCAGCAGCCGTCCCAACACCGGGGAGCTGTTTTTT
>NA|TRBJ1-5|TRBV28|NA
CASRHRGPQHF
TGTGCCAGCCGCCATAGGGGGCCCCAGCATTTT
>TRBD2|TRBJ2-3|TRBV19|NA
CASRHFSGGSTDTQYF
TGTGCCAGTAGACATTTTAGCGGGGGGAGCACAGATACGCAGTATTTT
>NA|TRBJ1-2|TRBV5-5|NA
CASSDTLAGPQSGYTF
TGTGCCAGCAGCGATACCCTGGCAGGGCCGCAGAGTGGCTACACCTTC
>NA|TRBJ2-2|TRBV7-3|NA
CASSPEVVTNTGELFF
TGTGCCAGCAGCCCTGAGGTAGTAACTAACACCGGGGAGCTGTTTTTT
>TRBD1|TRBJ1-2|TRBV29-1|NA
CSVDHWGTGGIPSYGYTF
TGCAGCGTTGACCATTGGGGGACAGGGGGGATCCCCTCCTATGGCTACACCTTC
>NA|TRBJ2-5|TRBV7-9|NA
CASSFTRGAETQYF
TGTGCCAGCAGCTTCACCAGGGGAGCAGAGACCCAGTACTTC
>NA|TRBJ1-3|TRBV12-3/TRBV12-4|few
CASIRGSGNTIYF
TGTGCCAGCATACGGGGCTCTGGAAACACCATATATTTT
>NA|TRBJ1-1|TRBV11-2|NA
CASSLIRNTEAFF
TGTGCCAGCAGCTTAATCCGGAACACTGAAGCTTTCTTT
>NA|TRBJ2-7|TRBV11-2|NA
CASSLGRYGEQYF
TGTGCCAGCAGCTTAGGGAGATACGGGGAGCAGTACTTC
>NA|TRBJ1-1|TRBV5-4|NA
CASSLVGQGNTEAFF
TGTGCCAGCAGCTTGGTAGGCCAGGGGAACACTGAAGCTTTCTTT
>NA|TRBJ2-7|TRBV5-1|NA
CASSLGVVGSEQYF
TGCGCCAGCAGCTTGGGGGTGGTGGGGAGCGAGCAGTACTTC
>NA|TRBJ1-5|TRBV19|NA
CASSIYLRGGDAPNSNQPQHF
TGTGCCAGTAGTATATATCTTAGGGGGGGGGATGCACCGAATAGCAATCAGCCCCAGCATTTT
>TRBD2|TRBJ2-1|TRBV5-1|NA
CASRRPILAGEYNEQFF
TGCGCCAGCAGACGCCCTATACTAGCGGGGGAGTACAATGAGCAGTTCTTC
>NA|TRBJ1-1|TRBV5-1|once
CASSPVGVKGSMAFF
TGCGCCAGCAGCCCAGTTGGGGTGAAGGGGTCCATGGCTTTCTTT
>TRBD2|TRBJ2-5|TRBV15|NA
CATSRDISGGQETQYF
TGTGCCACCAGCAGAGATATTTCGGGGGGCCAAGAGACCCAGTACTTC
>NA|TRBJ1-1|TRBV20-1|NA
CSASKHPQGNTEAFF
TGCAGTGCTAGTAAACATCCCCAGGGGAACACTGAAGCTTTCTTT
>TRBD2|TRBJ2-7|TRBV5-6|NA
CASSIAGGPYEQYF
TGTGCCAGCAGCATAGCGGGAGGGCCCTACGAGCAGTACTTC
>TRBD1|TRBJ2-2|TRBV3-1/TRBV3-2|NA
CASSQIRDRGSGELFF
TGTGCCAGCAGCCAGATACGGGACAGGGGTTCCGGGGAGCTGTTTTTT
>NA|TRBJ2-7|TRBV7-2|NA
CASSLGPGSYEQYF
TGTGCCAGCAGCTTAGGTCCAGGTAGCTACGAGCAGTACTTC
>NA|TRBJ1-2|TRBV18|NA
CASSLTGKNYGYTF
TGTGCCAGCTCACTCACAGGGAAGAACTATGGCTACACCTTC
>NA|TRBJ2-5|TRBV7-5|NA
CVRSPRGRGSQTQYF
TGTGTCAGAAGCCCCAGGGGGCGGGGGAGTCAGACCCAGTACTTC